The 19 T cell receptor beta chains below all came from one sample that was sequenced in a study of CD8 T cells in ankylosing spondylitis. Findings of the study overall: A motif of 7 to 9 highly homologous TCR beta variants was seen as apparently characteristic of ankylosing spondylitis blood.

For these receptors, no antigen is known. TCRdb processed the 5' RACE reads anew with MiXCR; each CDR3 protein has one entry. The sample comprises approximately 540,000 distinct CDR3 sequences, 10% to 15% of which are singletons, and 6.8% rests with the top ten. Sequences were obtained from blood, either unsorted or a sorted T cell fraction (not recorded which). The receptors shown here come from a male donor with ankylosing spondylitis.

This clonotype came up a few times. V and J are TRBV20-1 and TRBJ1-6; unclear D gene. V gave up 1 base and J gave up 7 bases, with 2 bases separating them. In germline, CDR1 is DFQATT, CDR2 SNEGSKA (reference sequence). CDR3 length: 11 amino acids. The CDR3 DNA sequence: TGCAGTGCTAGAGGAAATTCACCCCTCCACTTT. It codes for CSARGNSPLHF.

The chain is built from TRBV5-1 and TRBJ2-2; TRBD1 aligns across 8 bases. The V gene's germline CDR1 is SGHRS and CDR2 YFSETQ. The CDR3 is 15 residues long. The V segment lost 0 bases and the J segment 5 bases; nucleotides outside the gene matches: 3. The CDR3 coding sequence is TGCGCCAGCAGCTTGGGGACAGGGTATACCGGGGAGCTGTTTTTT. Residues: CASSLGTGYTGELFF. The variable domain in full, with the rest retrieved from reference TRBV5-1 and TRBJ2-2, is KAGVTQTPRYLIKTRGQQVTLSCSPISGHRSVSWYQQTPGQGLQFLFEYFSETQRNKGNFPGRFSGRQFSNSRSEMNVSTLELGDSALYLCASSLGTGYTGELFFGEGSRLTVL.

The rearrangement uses TRBV5-1 and TRBJ2-3; 7 nucleotides align to TRBD1. The germline gives CDR1 SGHRS, CDR2 YFSETQ. Losses at the gene ends were 0 bases for V and 0 bases for J; bases not matched to a gene: 4. The CDR3 loop spans 16 amino acids. CDR3 bases: TGCGCCAGCAGCTTGGGGACAGGTTTTAGCACAGATACGCAGTATTTT. Residues: CASSLGTGFSTDTQYF. The full variable domain, completed using reference TRBV5-1 and TRBJ2-3, is KAGVTQTPRYLIKTRGQQVTLSCSPISGHRSVSWYQQTPGQGLQFLFEYFSETQRNKGNFPGRFSGRQFSNSRSEMNVSTLELGDSALYLCASSLGTGFSTDTQYFGPGTRLTVL.

In regard to this clonotype: Since a much larger clone is just one base distant, this may be a read error. V is TRBV29-1 and J is TRBJ2-4, with D tentatively TRBD1 (6 bases). CDR1 and CDR2 (germline): SQVTM, ANQGSEA. CDR3 length equals 14 residues. As DNA, the CDR3 is TGCAGCGTTGCCCTAATGGGGGCCAAAAAAATTCAGTACTTC. The encoded protein is CSVALMGAKKIQYF.

This clonotype came up many times. The chain links TRBV20-1 to TRBJ2-1; D is possibly TRBD2 (6 bases). CDR3 size: 16 residues. CDR1 is DFQATT, CDR2 SNEGSKA, per germline (reference sequence). Deletions cut 1 base from V and 8 bases from J, with 21 bases between. The CDR3 is CSARASLAIKGDEQFF. Here the CDR3 DNA reads TGCAGTGCTAGAGCCTCGCTAGCGATCAAAGGGGATGAGCAGTTCTTC.

This clonotype came up a few times. DNA for the CDR3: TGTGCCAGCAGTTCTCGCGGGAGAGGCTACAATGAGCAGTTCTTC. Amino acid sequence: CASSSRGRGYNEQFF. This chain links TRBV27 with TRBJ2-1, with TRBD2 matching over 7 bases. V lost 4 bases, J lost 3 bases, and 6 bases stayed unmatched. CDR3 size: 15 residues. Germline loops: CDR1 MNHEY, CDR2 SMNVEV (reference sequence).

This clonotype was seen more than once but under ten times. The V call is TRBV27, the J call TRBJ2-5, with D perhaps matching TRBD1 (5 bases). Germline values: CDR1 MNHEY, CDR2 SMNVEV (reference sequence). The CDR3 is made up of 16 amino acids. V dropped 2 bases and J dropped 2 bases, with 15 bases sitting between them. CDR3 DNA sequence: TGTGCCAGCAGTTTAATCCCAGGGATCTTGCAAGAGACCCAGTACTTC. As protein: CASSLIPGILQETQYF.

This clonotype showed up just a few times. The V and J genes are TRBV20-1 and TRBJ2-1; a possible D gene is TRBD1 (5 bases). CDR3 length: 13 amino acids. Trimming took off 0 bases at V and 5 bases at J, with 8 bases between the two ends. Per the germline V gene, CDR1 is DFQATT and CDR2 is SNEGSKA (reference sequence). DNA for the CDR3: TGCAGTGCTAGAGATGACAGTCACAATGAGCAGTTCTTC. As protein: CSARDDSHNEQFF.

This clonotype was observed a few times. The chain is built from TRBV28 and TRBJ2-4; 16 bases are a match to TRBD2. Germline V lookup: CDR1 MDHEN, CDR2 SYDVKM. The CDR3 contains 18 residues. The junction had 5 bases not matched to a gene; V was cut back by 5 bases and J by 1 base. The CDR3 here is CASSRSGLAGGAKNIQYF. The CDR3 nucleotides read TGTGCCAGCAGTCGATCGGGACTAGCGGGAGGGGCCAAAAACATTCAGTACTTC.

The chain uses TRBV7-9 and TRBJ2-7; 13 bases match TRBD2. J was trimmed by 8 bases and V by 5 bases; bases with no gene match: 9. The CDR3 length is 15 residues. CDR1 is SEHNR, CDR2 FQNEAQ, per germline (reference sequence). The CDR3 nucleotides read TGTGCCAGCAGCCCCTCCCCCGGGACTAGCGGGAAGCAGTACTTC. It yields the protein CASSPSPGTSGKQYF.

Only a few counts were recorded for this clonotype. The chain uses TRBV3-1 and TRBJ2-1, with 7 bases fitting TRBD2. After removal of 3 bases from V and 6 bases from J, the junction contained 5 bases not matched to a gene. The CDR3 contains 14 residues. Germline V CDR1 and CDR2: LGHDT, YNNKEL (reference sequence). The CDR3 bases are TGTGCCAGCAGCCAGACTAGCCCACCCAATGAGCAGTTCTTC. It codes for CASSQTSPPNEQFF.

The V and J genes are TRBV11-2 and TRBJ1-1; TRBD1 aligns across 8 bases. V was clipped by 7 bases and J by 3 bases; unmatched bases: 13. Germline CDR1 SGHAT, CDR2 FQNNGV. The CDR3 is 16 amino acids. The CDR3 DNA sequence: TGTGCCAGCATCCCACGCGACAGGGGAACCGACACTGAAGCTTTCTTT. Its protein product is CASIPRDRGTDTEAFF.

This clonotype was counted a few times. The chain is built from TRBV20-1 and TRBJ2-4; D is possibly TRBD1 or TRBD2 (5 bases each). The CDR3 extends over 13 amino acids. The germline gives CDR1 DFQATT, CDR2 SNEGSKA (reference sequence). The V end lost 2 bases, the J end lost 7 bases, and 12 bases lay between the germline ends. CDR3 protein: CSARWVEGNIQYF. As DNA, the CDR3 is TGCAGTGCTAGATGGGTTGAGGGGAACATTCAGTACTTC.

This clonotype was detected only a few times. The chain is built from TRBV24-1 and TRBJ1-1; tentative D call: TRBD1 (6 bases). CDR3 length equals 15 residues. Germline values: CDR1 KGHDR, CDR2 SFDVKD. The V and J ends lost 2 bases and 1 base respectively, with 10 bases between them. Written as DNA, the CDR3 is TGTGCCACCAGTGATTCCCGGGACAAGAACACTGAAGCTTTCTTT. This sequence encodes CATSDSRDKNTEAFF.

The gene calls are TRBV5-1 and TRBJ2-2, with a tentative D call TRBD2 (6 bases). The length of the CDR3 is 16 residues. The V gene lost 0 bases and the J gene lost 6 bases, with 15 bases spanning the gap. Germline assignment: CDR1 SGHRS and CDR2 YFSETQ. The CDR3 DNA follows: TGCGCCAGCAGCTTGGTAGGGTCGGGAGTTGCCGGGGAGCTGTTTTTT. This encodes CASSLVGSGVAGELFF.

This clonotype was picked up many times. This sequence joins TRBV5-1 and TRBJ2-5; D unclear. Germline values: CDR1 SGHRS, CDR2 YFSETQ. The length of the CDR3 is 13 residues. Trimming pared 4 bases from V and 4 bases from J, leaving 11 bases between. CDR3 residues: CASSLSRIETQYF. The CDR3 region has the DNA TGCGCCAGCAGCCTTAGTCGTATAGAGACCCAGTACTTC.

V is TRBV5-8 and J is TRBJ2-4; D perhaps matches TRBD1 (5 bases). Germline V gene data show CDR1 as SGHTS and CDR2 as YDEGEE. Trimming removed 0 bases from V and 2 bases from J, with 15 bases in between. The CDR3 is made up of 17 amino acids. CDR3 protein: CASSLAMGRRTKNIQYF. The CDR3 DNA sequence: TGTGCCAGCAGCTTGGCCATGGGGCGTCGAACCAAAAACATTCAGTACTTC.

This clonotype was found many times. The chain uses TRBV5-1 and TRBJ2-1; TRBD2 agrees at 12 bases. Germline values: CDR1 SGHRS, CDR2 YFSETQ. V lost 2 bases, J lost 9 bases, and 3 bases stayed unmatched. CDR3 length: 14 amino acids. The CDR3 coding sequence is TGCGCCAGCAGCTTCGTGACTAGCGGGGGTGAGCAGTTCTTC. Translated, it gives CASSFVTSGGEQFF.

This clonotype was seen a few times. V gene TRBV11-2 combines with J gene TRBJ2-7, with no clear D. Germline V gene sequence: CDR1 SGHAT, CDR2 FQNNGV. Trimming stripped 0 bases from V and 3 bases from J, with 9 bases between. CDR3 length: 14 amino acids. This CDR3 reads CASSLDTFGYEQYV. The CDR3 coding sequence is TGTGCCAGCAGCTTAGACACTTTCGGCTACGAGCAGTACGTC.